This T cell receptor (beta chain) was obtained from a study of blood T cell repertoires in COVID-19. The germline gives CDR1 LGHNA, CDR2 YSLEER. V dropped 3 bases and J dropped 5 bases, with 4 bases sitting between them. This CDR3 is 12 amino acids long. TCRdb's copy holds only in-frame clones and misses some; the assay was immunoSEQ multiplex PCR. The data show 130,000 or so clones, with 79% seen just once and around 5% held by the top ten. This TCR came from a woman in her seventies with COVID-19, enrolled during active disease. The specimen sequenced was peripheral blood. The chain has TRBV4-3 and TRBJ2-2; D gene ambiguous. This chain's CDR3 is CASSHRTGELFF. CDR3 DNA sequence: TGCGCCAGCAGCCATCGGACCGGGGAGCTGTTTTTT.